This TCR beta chain was recovered during a study of blood T cell repertoires in COVID-19. About the study: Samples of COVID-19 (acute and convalescent) were obtained from the United States, Italy and Spain. T cells, B-cell-depleted T cells, or PBMCs supplied cDNA or gDNA.

In the study's own analysis: Amplified reference gene primers provided the basis for estimating nucleated cell counts. The assay was immunoSEQ multiplex PCR, and TCRdb's table has in-frame clones only and misses some. The V and J calls and clone size were taken over from that table, and D and trimming were inferred from the DNA. Of 100,000 to 150,000 clones in the sample, about 80% were seen once. The V and J ends lost 4 bases and 6 bases, in that order; junction bases with no gene match: 8. CDR1 is SGHKS, CDR2 YYEKEE, per germline (reference sequence). The CDR3 is 14 residues long. The chain uses TRBV5-5 and TRBJ2-3, with TRBD2 matching 7 bases. This receptor was taken from a human donor in a cohort sampled during active COVID-19. The specimen sequenced was peripheral blood. The CDR3 DNA reads as TGTGCCAGCAGCCCTGGCGGGAGTTCGGATACGCAGTATTTT. It codes for CASSPGGSSDTQYF.